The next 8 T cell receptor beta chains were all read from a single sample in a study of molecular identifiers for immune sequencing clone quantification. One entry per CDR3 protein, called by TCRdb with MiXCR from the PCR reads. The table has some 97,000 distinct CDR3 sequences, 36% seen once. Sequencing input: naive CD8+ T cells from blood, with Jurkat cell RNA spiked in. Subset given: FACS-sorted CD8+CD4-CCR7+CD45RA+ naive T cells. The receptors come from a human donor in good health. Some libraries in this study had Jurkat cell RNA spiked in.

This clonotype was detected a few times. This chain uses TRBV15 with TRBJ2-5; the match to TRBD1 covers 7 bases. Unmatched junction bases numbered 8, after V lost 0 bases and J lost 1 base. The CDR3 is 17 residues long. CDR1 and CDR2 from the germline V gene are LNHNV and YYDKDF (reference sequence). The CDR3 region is CATSRERTGFFQETQYF. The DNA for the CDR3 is TGTGCCACCAGCAGAGAAAGGACAGGATTTTTCCAAGAGACCCAGTACTTC.

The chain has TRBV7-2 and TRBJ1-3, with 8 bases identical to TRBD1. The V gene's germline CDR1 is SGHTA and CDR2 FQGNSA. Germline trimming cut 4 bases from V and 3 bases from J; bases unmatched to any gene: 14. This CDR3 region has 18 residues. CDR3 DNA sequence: TGTGCCAGCAGCTCAGTAGGGGTTTACAGGGGGTATGGAAACACCATATATTTT. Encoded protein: CASSSVGVYRGYGNTIYF.

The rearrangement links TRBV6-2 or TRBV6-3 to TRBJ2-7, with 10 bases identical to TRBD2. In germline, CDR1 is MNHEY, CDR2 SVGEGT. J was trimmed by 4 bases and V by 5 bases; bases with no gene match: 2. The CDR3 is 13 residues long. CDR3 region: CASSLAGVYEQYF. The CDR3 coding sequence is TGTGCCAGCAGTCTAGCGGGGGTATACGAGCAGTACTTC.

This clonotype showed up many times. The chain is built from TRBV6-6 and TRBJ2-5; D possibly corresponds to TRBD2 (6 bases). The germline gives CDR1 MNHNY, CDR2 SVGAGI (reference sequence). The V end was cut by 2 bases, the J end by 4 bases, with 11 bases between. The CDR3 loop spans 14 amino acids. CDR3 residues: CASSYAPGLETQYF. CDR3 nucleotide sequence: TGTGCCAGCAGTTACGCCCCGGGACTAGAGACCCAGTACTTC.

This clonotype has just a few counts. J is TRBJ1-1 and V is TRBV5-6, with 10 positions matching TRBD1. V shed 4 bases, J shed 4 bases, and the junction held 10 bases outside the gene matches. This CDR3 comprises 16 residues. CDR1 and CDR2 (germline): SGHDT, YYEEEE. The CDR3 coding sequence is TGTGCCAGCAGCCTCGGACAGGGGGTGGGGGGCACTGAAGCTTTCTTT. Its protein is CASSLGQGVGGTEAFF. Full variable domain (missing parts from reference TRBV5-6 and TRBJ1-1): DAGVTQSPTHLIKTRGQQVTLRCSPKSGHDTVSWYQQALGQGPQFIFQYYEEEERQRGNFPDRFSGHQFPNYSSELNVNALLLGDSALYLCASSLGQGVGGTEAFFGQGTRLTVV.

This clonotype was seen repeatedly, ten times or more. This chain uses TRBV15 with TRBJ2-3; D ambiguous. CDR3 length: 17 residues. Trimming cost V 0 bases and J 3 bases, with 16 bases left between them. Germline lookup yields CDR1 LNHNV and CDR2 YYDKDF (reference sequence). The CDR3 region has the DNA TGTGCCACCAGCAGAGATAATGCTCTTACCCTAACAGATACGCAGTATTTT. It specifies CATSRDNALTLTDTQYF. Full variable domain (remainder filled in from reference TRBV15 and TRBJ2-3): DAMVIQNPRYQVTQFGKPVTLSCSQTLNHNVMYWYQQKSSQAPKLLFHYYDKDFNNEADTPDNFQSRRPNTSFCFLDIRSPGLGDTAMYLCATSRDNALTLTDTQYFGPGTRLTVL.

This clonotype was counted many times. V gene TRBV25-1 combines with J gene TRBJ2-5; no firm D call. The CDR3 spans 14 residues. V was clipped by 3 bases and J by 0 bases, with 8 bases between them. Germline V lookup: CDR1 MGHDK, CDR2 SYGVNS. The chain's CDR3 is CASSDFEYQETQYF. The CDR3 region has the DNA TGTGCCAGCAGTGATTTCGAGTACCAAGAGACCCAGTACTTC.

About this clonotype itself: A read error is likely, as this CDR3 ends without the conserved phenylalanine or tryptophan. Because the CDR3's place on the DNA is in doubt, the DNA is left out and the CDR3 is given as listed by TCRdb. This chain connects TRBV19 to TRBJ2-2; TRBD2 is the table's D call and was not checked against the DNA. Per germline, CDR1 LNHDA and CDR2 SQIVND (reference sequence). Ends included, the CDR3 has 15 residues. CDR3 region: CASSTPAGPAGELSS.